A single T cell receptor (beta chain) is shown here with its context. Its specificity is not known. Some clones are missing from TCRdb's copy, which holds only in-frame ones; the method was immunoSEQ multiplex PCR. The table shows about 140,000 clones, with just under 95% occurring only once. This specimen comes from a study of T cell responses to AZD1222 COVID-19 vaccine. As for the study in general: Analysis merged second doses at about 4 or about 12 weeks. Study conclusions and caveats: Only five or six AZD1222 recipients were seropositive at baseline. In the spike-specific TCR repertoire, nearly half reportedly target unmutated variant regions. Clonal diversity was possibly underestimated, and the donors were mostly white British, with more females.

V shed 4 bases and J shed 6 bases, with 7 bases lying between them. This CDR3 spans 12 amino acids. Germline CDR1 reads SGHKS; CDR2 reads YYEKEE (reference sequence). The V call is TRBV5-5, the J call TRBJ2-2; no definite D call. The sample here was peripheral blood, taken on day 0 of AZD1222 vaccination. The receptor's source is an adult in good health. CDR3 region: CASSLLAGELFF. The CDR3 DNA is TGTGCCAGCAGCCTGTTAGCCGGGGAGCTGTTTTTT.